These T cell receptor beta chains were read from a single sample in a study of early stage breast cancer tumors. This table comes from immunoSEQ multiplex PCR, and its TCRdb copy is limited to in-frame clones, with some not included. The repertoire consists of under 14,000 clones, with more than 70% occurring once and the leading ten covering approximately 15%. Input material: breast tumor tissue. The receptors here all came from a person aged 70 to 85 with breast cancer. CDR3s leave out the opening cysteine and the closing phenylalanine or tryptophan. The D gene is left open where the match is weak.

len,v_gene,d_gene,CDR3aa
12,TRBV6-1,NA,ASSESEGWGPQY
9,TRBV18,NA,ANSVDGGYT
12,TRBV11-2,TRBD1,ASSTRGTVLEAF
13,TRBV6-6,TRBD1,ASSSGQGNTGELF
10,TRBV18,NA,ASSSQHEEQY
14,TRBV6-4,NA,ASSDLGITSGNTIY
14,TRBV7-2,TRBD2,ASSSQFTSGPYEQY
11,TRBV11-2,TRBD2,ASGGEGKHEQY
14,TRBV7-6,NA,ASSLGQASSGNTIY
15,TRBV7-9,TRBD1,ASMGQGKSFRFYEQY
11,TRBV18,NA,ASSLAGNEKLF
13,TRBV6-6,NA,ASSYSPLIYTEAF
10,TRBV10-3,TRBD1,AVDRGYNEQF
12,TRBV11-2,NA,ASSPPATNEKLF
12,TRBV2,NA,ASMQGPTGYGYT
11,TRBV6-4,TRBD1,ASRPGTGDGYT